This T cell receptor beta chain was identified in a study of T-cell memory formation after mild COVID-19. As for the study in general: TCR clusters were mostly donor specific. Findings of the study overall: Clones from the second wave (peaking day 37) had unconfirmed SARS-CoV-2 specificity.

In germline, CDR1 is SGHTA, CDR2 FQGNSA. This CDR3 has 13 residues. The V and J ends lost 5 bases and 4 bases respectively, with 11 bases between them. TCRdb reprocessed the 5' RACE reads with MiXCR, giving one entry per CDR3 protein. The sample holds about 150,000 distinct CDR3 sequences; under 25% are singletons and the top ten take under 2.5%. This clonotype was observed a few times. As yet, its antigen is unknown. The rearrangement joins TRBV7-2 to TRBJ1-1; no clear D gene. This sequence was found in an adult woman who had mild COVID-19 (a few samples of this study predate the infection). Cell type and time point are not known. The sequenced material came from PBMCs or a T cell subset sorted from them (not recorded which). CDR3 DNA sequence: TGTGCCAGCAGCCCCGGGGTCCGCACTGAAGCTTTCTTT. Amino acids: CASSPGVRTEAFF.